These 10 T cell receptor beta chains came from one sample sequenced in a study of cytotoxic CD8 clonotypes in ibrutinib-treated CLL (dated by TCRdb to about 2021). Libraries were prepared through the immunoSEQ multiplex PCR assay. TCRdb limited this immuneACCESS table to in-frame rearrangements with V and J called. A share of clones is missing; checked studies link under half to unresolved V genes, and the rest is unexplained. The sample contains some 140,000 clones, 80% to 85% of them found a single time. Jointly, the top ten make up 3.3% of the sample. Explained via the paper, the time point label denotes: approximately 2 years on ibrutinib. Sequencing used PBMCs, obtained after 24 months of ibrutinib treatment. Receptor source: a human donor with chronic lymphocytic leukemia.

This sequence joins TRBV11-3 and TRBJ2-2; 13 bases align to TRBD2. The junction had 8 bases not matched to a gene; V was cut back by 0 bases and J by 1 base. Germline V gives CDR1 SGHNT, CDR2 YENEEA. The CDR3 contains 20 residues. The CDR3 sequence: CASSLDRWTSGGKNTGELFF. The CDR3 DNA reads as TGTGCCAGCAGCTTAGATCGTTGGACTAGCGGGGGAAAGAACACCGGGGAGCTGTTTTTT.

The CDR3, as DNA: TGTGCCAGCAGCCGGATAGGGGAAAGCTCCTATAATTCACCCCTCCACTTT. Protein product: CASSRIGESSYNSPLHF. J is TRBJ1-6 and V is TRBV4-2, with D possibly matching TRBD1 (5 bases). This CDR3 comprises 17 residues. Germline lookup yields CDR1 LGHNA and CDR2 YNFKEQ. Trimming removed 4 bases at V and 0 bases at J, with 13 bases between.

The chain's CDR3 is CASSWSAGGGNSPLHF. CDR3 nucleotide sequence: TGTGCCAGCAGTTGGAGTGCAGGGGGTGGAAATTCACCCCTCCACTTT. The J gene is TRBJ1-6, the V gene TRBV27; 7 bases agree with TRBD1. Germline values: CDR1 MNHEY, CDR2 SMNVEV (reference sequence). This CDR3 spans 16 amino acids. Unmatched junction bases numbered 10, after V lost 4 bases and J lost 7 bases.

With regard to this clone: Likely a read error: the CDR3 ends without its conserved phenylalanine or tryptophan. The DNA is left out, because the CDR3 cannot be placed on it with certainty; the CDR3 is given as TCRdb lists it. The chain is built from TRBV7-9 and TRBJ2-7; TRBD2, the table's D call, lacks a check against the DNA. The CDR3 length is 12 residues, termini included. Germline V gene lookup returns CDR1 SEHNR and CDR2 FQNEAQ (reference sequence). This CDR3 is CASSLDIGPVVC.

The chain is built from TRBV27 and TRBJ1-2; 9 bases line up with TRBD1. Germline V CDR1 and CDR2: MNHEY, SMNVEV (reference sequence). The CDR3 loop spans 15 amino acids. Trimming took 5 bases from V and 2 from J; bases not matched to a gene: 6. The CDR3 DNA sequence: TGTGCCAGCAGTCTGACAGGGGGGTCGAACTATGGCTACACCTTC. It specifies CASSLTGGSNYGYTF.

This rearrangement joins TRBV7-2 to TRBJ1-5; D perhaps matches TRBD1 (5 bases). This CDR3 spans 15 amino acids. Germline loops: CDR1 SGHTA, CDR2 FQGNSA. The ends were cut back, 2 bases at V and 3 bases at J, with 11 bases in the middle. The CDR3 region is CASSLTGTVNQPQHF. The CDR3 DNA reads TGTGCCAGCAGCTTAACAGGAACCGTCAATCAGCCCCAGCATTTT.

The chain employs TRBV7-9 and TRBJ2-1; TRBD2 matches at 11 bases. CDR1 is SEHNR, CDR2 FQNEAQ, per germline (reference sequence). The trim removed 5 bases at V and 1 base at J, leaving 4 bases unmatched. This CDR3 spans 16 amino acids. In DNA form, the CDR3 reads TGTGCCAGCAGCCCAATAGCGGGGGGGTCCTACAATGAGCAGTTCTTC. Translated, it gives CASSPIAGGSYNEQFF.

The chain employs TRBV9 and TRBJ2-1, with a possible D match to TRBD2 (6 bases). The germline V gene has CDR1 SGDLS and CDR2 YYNGEE. Trimming pared 0 bases from V and 15 bases from J, leaving 13 bases between. The CDR3 covers 12 residues. The CDR3 region has the DNA TGTGCCAGCAGCGTAGGCGGCGGGGTTAGGTTCTTC. It translates to CASSVGGGVRFF.

This clone was seen only once. The chain combines TRBV10-3 with TRBJ2-4; D might be TRBD1 (5 bases). CDR1 is ENHRY, CDR2 SYGVKD, per germline. This CDR3 comprises 14 residues. Between the trimmed V and J ends, which lost 11 bases and 0 bases, there was a span of 14 bases. This chain's CDR3 is CAERTTLAKNIQYF. The DNA for the CDR3 is TGTGCCGAGAGGACAACACTAGCCAAAAACATTCAGTACTTC.

The rearrangement links TRBV5-1 to TRBJ1-1, with TRBD1 matching 7 bases. V lost 0 bases and J lost 8; bases outside the gene matches: 4. The CDR3 has 13 amino acids. Germline values: CDR1 SGHRS, CDR2 YFSETQ. CDR3 sequence: CASSLVGDREAFF. The CDR3 DNA is TGCGCCAGCAGCTTGGTCGGGGACAGAGAAGCTTTCTTT.